Here is one TCR beta chain with its context. The sample belongs to a study of cytomegalovirus exposure and HLA in healthy donors. Germline-derived CDR1 and CDR2 are KGHSH and LQKENI. V shed 1 base and J shed 5 bases, with 8 bases lying between them. This CDR3 has 13 residues. Researchers ran the PCR with 60 Vbeta and 13 Jbeta primers. Clones were read by immunoSEQ multiplex PCR, and TCRdb kept only the in-frame ones, dropping some. The sample has around 150,000 clones, approximately 80% seen once. The clonotype comes from a female donor in good health and CMV-seropositive. J is TRBJ1-1 and V is TRBV18; D is unclear. Sequencing was done on a sample of PBMCs. This chain's CDR3 is CASSPRTGTEAFF. DNA for the CDR3: TGTGCCAGCTCACCACGTACGGGAACTGAAGCTTTCTTT.